The text below deals with one T cell receptor beta chain. Its antigen is not identified. These data are taken from a study of early stage breast cancer tumors. Study background: ER+/PR+/HER2- status applied to about 80% of the 16 invasive breast tumors.

Each sample had two DNA replicates, 0.5 ug blood or around 1.5 ug tissue. Repertoires were generated with immunoSEQ multiplex PCR, while TCRdb's copy carries only in-frame clones and drops some. The table has about 6,000 clones, roughly 78% seen once. Germline CDR1 is KGHSH and CDR2 is LQKENI. The CDR3 is made up of 15 amino acids. J lost 4 bases, V lost 0 bases, and 5 bases had no gene match. Study-level results: In 14 of 16 patients, blood comparison separated tumor from normal breast. Tumors had around 2.4-fold higher T cell density than normal breast.

The V call is TRBV18, the J call TRBJ2-7; 8 bases are a match to TRBD1. The sample was normal breast tissue next to the tumor. The TCR sequence derives from a person aged 70 to 79 with breast cancer. The CDR3 loop is CASSPPQGARYEQYF. The CDR3 DNA sequence: TGTGCCAGCTCACCACCTCAGGGGGCGAGGTACGAGCAGTACTTC.